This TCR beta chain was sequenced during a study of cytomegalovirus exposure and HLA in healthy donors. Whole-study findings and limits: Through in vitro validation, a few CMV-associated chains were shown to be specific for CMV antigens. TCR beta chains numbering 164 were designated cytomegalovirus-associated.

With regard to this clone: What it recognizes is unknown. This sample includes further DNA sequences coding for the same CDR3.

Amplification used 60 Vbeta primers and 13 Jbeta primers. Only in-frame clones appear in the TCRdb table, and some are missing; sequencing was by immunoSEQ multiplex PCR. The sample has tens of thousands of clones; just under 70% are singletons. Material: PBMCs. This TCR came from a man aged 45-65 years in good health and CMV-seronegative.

The CDR3 DNA reads TGTGCCAGCAGCCGGAATGAGCAGTTCTTC. Translating it yields CASSRNEQFF. This chain joins TRBV7-2 and TRBJ2-1; D not certain. Deletions cut 5 bases from V and 7 bases from J, with 3 bases between. This CDR3 region has 10 residues. Germline V gene lookup returns CDR1 SGHTA and CDR2 FQGNSA.